This T cell receptor (beta chain) stems from a study of T-cell reconstitution after alpha-beta-depleted transplantation in children. As concerns this clonotype: Its matching antigen is unknown.

It was with unique molecular identifiers that the TCRbeta library was prepared. TCRdb recomputed calls from the PCR reads with MiXCR, one row per CDR3 protein. This repertoire shows about 120,000 distinct CDR3 sequences, about 9.3% found once; its top ten account for less than 35%. The CDR3 covers 16 residues. V was pared by 2 bases and J by 0 bases, with 3 bases of the junction left unmatched. CDR1 and CDR2 from the germline V gene are SNHLY and FYNNEI. General study points: Approximately two months post-transplant, alpha-beta T cells reportedly originated from several hundred expanded graft clones. Surviving recipient T cells and intrathymic progenitors accounted for some patients' high TCRbeta diversity at day 60. T-cell numbers and diversity one year post-transplant derived largely from freshly generated T cells.

The sequence derives from a boy younger than 10 with acute lymphoblastic leukemia, due to receive a stem cell transplant. This chain connects TRBV2 to TRBJ2-3, with 9 bases lining up with TRBD1. Here the sequenced sample was PBMCs, taken before TCRalphabeta/CD19-depleted stem cell transplant. The CDR3 loop is CASSEKQGASTDTQYF. CDR3 bases: TGTGCCAGCAGTGAAAAACAGGGGGCTAGCACAGATACGCAGTATTTT.